This is a list of T cell receptor beta chains from one sample in a study of cytomegalovirus exposure and HLA in healthy donors. Measured with immunoSEQ multiplex PCR; TCRdb has only the in-frame clones, and not every one. This sample yields roughly 120,000 clones, of which roughly four fifths are seen a single time; less than 3% belongs to the top ten. Sequenced sample: PBMCs. The receptors were sampled from a woman aged 40 to 49 in good health and CMV-seropositive. CDR3s include the opening cysteine and the closing phenylalanine or tryptophan. D genes are given only for firm matches. Some rows mark clone size as missing; the rest say once, few, many or name a class of expanded clone.

v_call,d_call,j_call,cdr3_length,clone_size,cdr3_aa,cdr3_nt
TRBV4-3,TRBD1,TRBJ1-5,15,NA,CASSQGQGHNQPQHF,TGCGCCAGCAGCCAAGGACAGGGCCACAATCAGCCCCAGCATTTT
TRBV30,NA,TRBJ1-6,12,NA,CAWRSGVLALHF,TGTGCCTGGAGGTCAGGGGTTCTGGCCCTCCACTTT
TRBV28,TRBD1,TRBJ1-3,14,NA,CASRTGTAGNTIYF,TGTGCCAGCAGAACCGGGACAGCTGGAAACACCATATATTTT
TRBV5-6,TRBD1,TRBJ2-2,15,NA,CASSNGDRAAGELFF,TGTGCCAGCAGCAACGGAGACAGGGCTGCCGGGGAGCTGTTTTTT
TRBV6-6,TRBD2,TRBJ2-5,14,NA,CASRRTSGEETQYF,TGTGCCAGCAGGAGGACTAGCGGGGAAGAGACCCAGTACTTC
TRBV27,TRBD1,TRBJ1-2,14,NA,CASTPDRGNYGYTF,TGTGCCAGCACCCCAGACAGGGGGAACTATGGCTACACCTTC
TRBV5-1,TRBD1,TRBJ2-3,19,NA,CASSPPGGQGALFTDTQYF,TGCGCCAGCAGCCCCCCCGGTGGACAGGGGGCGCTTTTCACAGATACGCAGTATTTT
TRBV5-1,TRBD1,TRBJ2-5,14,few,CASSYYRGRETQYF,TGCGCCAGCAGCTATTATAGGGGGCGCGAGACCCAGTACTTC
TRBV5-1,TRBD2,TRBJ2-1,14,NA,CASSISGGVDEQFF,TGCGCCAGCAGCATTAGCGGGGGGGTCGATGAGCAGTTCTTC
TRBV27,TRBD2,TRBJ2-7,14,NA,CASRDRLAPYEQYF,TGTGCCAGCAGAGACCGACTAGCGCCTTACGAGCAGTACTTC
TRBV5-6,TRBD1,TRBJ1-1,14,NA,CASSQQGWDTEAFF,TGTGCCAGCAGCCAACAGGGGTGGGACACTGAAGCTTTCTTT
TRBV28,NA,TRBJ2-7,12,NA,CASSFGFRGKYF,TGTGCCAGCAGTTTCGGGTTTAGAGGGAAGTACTTC
TRBV4-1,NA,TRBJ2-7,18,few,CASSQSWSGLGEEGEQYF,TGCGCCAGCAGCCAATCTTGGTCCGGTTTAGGGGAGGAGGGTGAGCAGTACTTC